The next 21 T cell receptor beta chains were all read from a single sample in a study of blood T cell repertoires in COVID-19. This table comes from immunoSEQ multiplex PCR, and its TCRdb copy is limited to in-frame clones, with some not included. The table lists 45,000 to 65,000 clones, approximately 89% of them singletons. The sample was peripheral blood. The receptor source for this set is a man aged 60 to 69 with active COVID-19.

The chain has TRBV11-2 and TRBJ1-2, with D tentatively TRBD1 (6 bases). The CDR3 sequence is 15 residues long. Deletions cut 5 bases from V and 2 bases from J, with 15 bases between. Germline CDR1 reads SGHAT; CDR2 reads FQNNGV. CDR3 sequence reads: CASSPQWGHNYGYTF. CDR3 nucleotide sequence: TGTGCCAGCAGCCCCCAGTGGGGGCACAACTATGGCTACACCTTC.

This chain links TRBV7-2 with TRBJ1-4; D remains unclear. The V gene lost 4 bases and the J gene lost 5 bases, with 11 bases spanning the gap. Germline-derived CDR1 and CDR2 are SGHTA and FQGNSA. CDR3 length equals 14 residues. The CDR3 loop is CASSSDLGNEKLFF. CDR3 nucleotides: TGTGCCAGCAGCTCGGACTTGGGCAATGAAAAACTGTTTTTT.

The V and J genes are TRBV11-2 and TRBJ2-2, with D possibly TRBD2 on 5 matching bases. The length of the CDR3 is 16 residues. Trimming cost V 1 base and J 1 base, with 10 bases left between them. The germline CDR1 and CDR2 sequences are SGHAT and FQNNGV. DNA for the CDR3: TGTGCCAGCAGCTTAGCTCGGGCGGGGAACACCGGGGAGCTGTTTTTT. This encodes CASSLARAGNTGELFF.

The CDR3 loop is CAISDSGDEQFF. The CDR3, as DNA: TGTGCCATCAGTGACTCCGGAGATGAGCAGTTCTTC. This chain connects TRBV10-3 to TRBJ2-1; D is unresolved. The germline V and J ends were trimmed by 3 bases and 8 bases, with 8 bases remaining between them. The V gene's germline CDR1 is ENHRY and CDR2 SYGVKD. The CDR3 has 12 residues.

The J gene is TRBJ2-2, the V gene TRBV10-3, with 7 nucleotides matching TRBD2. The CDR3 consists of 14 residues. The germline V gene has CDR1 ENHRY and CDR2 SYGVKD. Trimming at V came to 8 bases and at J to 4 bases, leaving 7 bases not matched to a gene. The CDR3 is CAIGGDEGTGELFF. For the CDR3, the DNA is TGTGCCATCGGGGGGGACGAGGGCACCGGGGAGCTGTTTTTT.

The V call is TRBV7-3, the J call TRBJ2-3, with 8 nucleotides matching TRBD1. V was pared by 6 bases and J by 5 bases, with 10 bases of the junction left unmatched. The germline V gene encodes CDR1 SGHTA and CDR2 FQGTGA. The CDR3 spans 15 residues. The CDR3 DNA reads TGTGCCAGCAGTAGCACAGGGGGTATTAGAGATACGCAGTATTTT. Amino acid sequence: CASSSTGGIRDTQYF.

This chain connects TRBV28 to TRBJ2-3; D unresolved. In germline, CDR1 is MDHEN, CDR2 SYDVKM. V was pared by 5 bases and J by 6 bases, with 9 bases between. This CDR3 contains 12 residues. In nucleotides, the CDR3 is TGTGCCAGCAGTCCACCAGGTGATACGCAGTATTTT. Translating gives CASSPPGDTQYF.

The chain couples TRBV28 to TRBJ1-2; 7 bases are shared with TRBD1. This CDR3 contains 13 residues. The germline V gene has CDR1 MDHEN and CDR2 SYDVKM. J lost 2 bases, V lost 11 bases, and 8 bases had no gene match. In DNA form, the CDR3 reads TGTGCCGGCCAGGACAGGACGAACTATGGCTACACCTTC. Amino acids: CAGQDRTNYGYTF.

The CDR3 bases are TGTGCCAGCAGTTTCCCCGGGACAGGGGGCTCATCCGAGCAGTACTTC. This encodes CASSFPGTGGSSEQYF. This chain joins TRBV28 and TRBJ2-7; 12 bases align to TRBD1. Germline CDR1 and CDR2: MDHEN and SYDVKM. CDR3 length: 16 amino acids. V trimming: 3 bases; J trimming: 6 bases; junction bases outside the gene matches: 9.

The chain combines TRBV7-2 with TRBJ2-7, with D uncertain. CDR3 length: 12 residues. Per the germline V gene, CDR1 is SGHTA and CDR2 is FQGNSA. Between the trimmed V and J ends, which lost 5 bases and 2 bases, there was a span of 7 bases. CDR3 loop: CASSPQAYEQYF. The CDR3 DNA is TGTGCCAGCAGCCCCCAGGCCTACGAGCAGTACTTC.

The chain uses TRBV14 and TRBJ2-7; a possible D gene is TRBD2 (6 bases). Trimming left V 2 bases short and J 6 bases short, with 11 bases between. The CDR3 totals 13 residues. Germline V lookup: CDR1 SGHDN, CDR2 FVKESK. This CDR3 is CASSQWRGSEQYF. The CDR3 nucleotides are TGTGCCAGCAGCCAATGGCGGGGTAGCGAGCAGTACTTC.

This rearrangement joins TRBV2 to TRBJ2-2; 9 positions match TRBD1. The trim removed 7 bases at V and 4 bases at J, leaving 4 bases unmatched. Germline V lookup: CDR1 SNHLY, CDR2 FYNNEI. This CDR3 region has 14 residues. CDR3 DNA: TGTGCCAGCACCGGACAGGGGTCCACCGGGGAGCTGTTTTTT. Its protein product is CASTGQGSTGELFF.

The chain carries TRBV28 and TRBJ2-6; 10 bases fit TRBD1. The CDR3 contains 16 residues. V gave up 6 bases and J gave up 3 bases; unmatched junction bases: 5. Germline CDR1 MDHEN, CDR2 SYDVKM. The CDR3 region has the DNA TGTGCCAGCAGGACAGGGGGCTTTAGTGGGGCCAACGTCCTGACTTTC. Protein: CASRTGGFSGANVLTF.

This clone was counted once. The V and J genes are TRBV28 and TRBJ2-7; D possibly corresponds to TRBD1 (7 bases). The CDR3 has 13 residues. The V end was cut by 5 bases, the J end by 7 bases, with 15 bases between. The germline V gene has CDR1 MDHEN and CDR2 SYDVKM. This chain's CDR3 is CASSQGGKYEQYF. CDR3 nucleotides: TGTGCCAGCAGTCAGGGGGGTAAATATGAGCAGTACTTC.

The chain's CDR3 is CASGQGANTGELFF. In DNA form, the CDR3 reads TGTGCTAGTGGTCAGGGGGCAAACACCGGGGAGCTGTTTTTT. The chain combines TRBV12-5 with TRBJ2-2; TRBD1 aligns across 8 bases. Germline V gives CDR1 LGHNT, CDR2 FRNRAP. J lost 2 bases, V lost 5 bases, and 1 base had no gene match. This CDR3 contains 14 residues.

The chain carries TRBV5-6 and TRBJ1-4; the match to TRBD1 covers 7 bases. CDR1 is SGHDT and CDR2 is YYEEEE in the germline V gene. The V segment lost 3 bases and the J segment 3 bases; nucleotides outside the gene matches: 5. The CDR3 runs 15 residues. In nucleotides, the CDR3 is TGTGCCAGCAGCTCCTACAGGGGAGCTAATGAAAAACTGTTTTTT. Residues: CASSSYRGANEKLFF. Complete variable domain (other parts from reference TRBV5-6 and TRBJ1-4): DAGVTQSPTHLIKTRGQQVTLRCSPKSGHDTVSWYQQALGQGPQFIFQYYEEEERQRGNFPDRFSGHQFPNYSSELNVNALLLGDSALYLCASSSYRGANEKLFFGSGTQLSVL.

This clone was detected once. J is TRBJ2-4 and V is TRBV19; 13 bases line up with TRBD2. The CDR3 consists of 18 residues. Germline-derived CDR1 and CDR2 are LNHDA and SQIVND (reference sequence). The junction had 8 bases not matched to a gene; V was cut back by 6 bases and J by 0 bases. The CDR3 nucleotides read TGTGCCAGTAGAAACCCGGGACTAGCGGGGCTAGCCAAAAACATTCAGTACTTC. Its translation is CASRNPGLAGLAKNIQYF.

The CDR3 is CASSPRPGTGNYGYTF. CDR3 coding DNA: TGTGCCAGCAGTCCTCGTCCCGGGACAGGGAACTATGGCTACACCTTC. This chain links TRBV27 with TRBJ1-2, with 9 bases lining up with TRBD1. CDR1 MNHEY and CDR2 SMNVEV come from the germline V gene (reference sequence). V shed 5 bases, J shed 2 bases, and the junction held 9 bases outside the gene matches. The CDR3 sequence is 16 residues long.

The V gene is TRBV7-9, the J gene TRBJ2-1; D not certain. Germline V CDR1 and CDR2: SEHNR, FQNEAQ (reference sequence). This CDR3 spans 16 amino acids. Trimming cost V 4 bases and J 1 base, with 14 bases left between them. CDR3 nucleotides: TGTGCCAGCAGCTCCCTGCAGCGACGGTCCTACAATGAGCAGTTCTTC. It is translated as CASSSLQRRSYNEQFF.

As DNA, the CDR3 is TGTGCCAGCAGTCCCCCACAGGGTGGGGGCTACGAGCAGTACTTC. Protein sequence: CASSPPQGGGYEQYF. This chain uses TRBV28 with TRBJ2-7; D perhaps matches TRBD1 (6 bases). Trimming left V 5 bases short and J 3 bases short, with 17 bases between. Germline-derived CDR1 and CDR2 are MDHEN and SYDVKM. The CDR3 contains 15 residues.

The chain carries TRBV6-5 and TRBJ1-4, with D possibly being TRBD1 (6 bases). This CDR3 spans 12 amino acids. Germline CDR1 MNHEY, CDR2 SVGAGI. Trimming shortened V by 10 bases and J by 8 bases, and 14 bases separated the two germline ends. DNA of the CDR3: TGTGCCACCTCATCCACAGGGGAAAAACTGTTTTTT. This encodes CATSSTGEKLFF.